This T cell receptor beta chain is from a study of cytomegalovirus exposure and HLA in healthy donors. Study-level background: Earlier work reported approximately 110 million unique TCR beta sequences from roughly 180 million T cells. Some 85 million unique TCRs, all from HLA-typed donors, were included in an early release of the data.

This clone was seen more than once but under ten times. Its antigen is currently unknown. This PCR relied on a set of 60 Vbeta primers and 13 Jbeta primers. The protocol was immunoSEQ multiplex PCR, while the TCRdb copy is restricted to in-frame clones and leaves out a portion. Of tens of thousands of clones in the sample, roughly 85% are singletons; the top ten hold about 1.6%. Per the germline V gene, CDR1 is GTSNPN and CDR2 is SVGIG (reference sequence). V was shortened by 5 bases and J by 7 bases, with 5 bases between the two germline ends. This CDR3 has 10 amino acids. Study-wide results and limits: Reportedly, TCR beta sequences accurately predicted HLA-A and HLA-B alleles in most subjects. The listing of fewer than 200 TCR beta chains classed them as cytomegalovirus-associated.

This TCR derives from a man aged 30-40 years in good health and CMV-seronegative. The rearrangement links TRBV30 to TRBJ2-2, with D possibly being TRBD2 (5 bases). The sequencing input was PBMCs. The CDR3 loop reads CAWAGGELFF. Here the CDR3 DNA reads TGTGCCTGGGCGGGCGGGGAGCTGTTTTTT.